This T cell receptor (beta chain) was recorded in a study of blood T cells in healthy people across ages. Each sample yielded at least 6.5 million isolated PBMCs. Combining a sample-barcoded 5' primer with a J-beta primer mix, a second PCR ran for roughly 7 to 12 cycles. TCRdb used MiXCR to reprocess the 5' RACE reads, holding one entry per CDR3 protein. The repertoire has 1.5 million to 2 million distinct CDR3 sequences, about 31% of them found once; the top ten carry about 11%. Material for sequencing was blood. The clonotype was recovered from a woman aged 25 to 45 in good health.

The CDR3 reads CSAKTGRGNYYEQYF. DNA of the CDR3: TGCAGTGCTAAAACTGGACGGGGCAATTACTACGAGCAGTACTTC. This rearrangement joins TRBV20-1 to TRBJ2-7; D possibly uses TRBD1 or TRBD2 (5 bases each). With 4 bases removed from V and 3 bases from J, the gap between germline ends came to 19 bases. The CDR3 has 15 amino acids. Germline CDR1 and CDR2: DFQATT and SNEGSKA (reference sequence).